The entry below describes one TCR beta chain. The antigen is undetermined. Molecules of cDNA were individually given unique molecular identifiers that were attached to them. TCRdb redid the calling of the 5' RACE reads with MiXCR, one entry per CDR3 protein. The sample shows 85,000 to 95,000 distinct CDR3 sequences, roughly 14% of them seen only once. Germline V gene data show CDR1 as SGHAT and CDR2 as FQNNGV. The CDR3 length is 13 residues. The J segment lost 7 bases and the V segment lost 3 bases, leaving 5 bases of the junction unmatched. The data derive from a study of early T cells in non-severe SARS-CoV-2 infection. At the level of the study: With bulk RNA from unsorted whole blood as input, sequencing yielded unpaired chains.

Study-wide findings and caveats: The study's VDJdb matching favored anti-spike CD8 responses and missed private and CD4 specificities.

Sequenced sample: whole blood. This TCR derives from an adult who was a healthcare worker with PCR-confirmed SARS-CoV-2 infection or an uninfected control (not recorded which). The chain recombines TRBV11-2 with TRBJ2-7; 8 bases align to TRBD1. CDR3: CASSFQGASEQYV. The CDR3 DNA follows: TGTGCCAGCAGCTTTCAGGGGGCAAGTGAGCAGTACGTC.